This passage covers 28 T cell receptor beta chains from one sample sequenced in a study of cytomegalovirus exposure and HLA in healthy donors. The study ran its PCR with 60 Vbeta and 13 Jbeta primers. The data were produced by immunoSEQ multiplex PCR, yet TCRdb's version contains in-frame clones alone and is incomplete. This sample has about 73,000 clones; 75% occur once, and the top ten carry around 12%. The sample comprised PBMCs. Receptors were obtained from a man aged 70-80 years in good health and CMV-seronegative.

The chain joins TRBV11-2 to TRBJ1-2; 7 bases fit TRBD1. There are 14 residues in the CDR3. Germline values: CDR1 SGHAT, CDR2 FQNNGV. V lost 1 base, J lost 7 bases, and 6 bases stayed unmatched. The CDR3 sequence: CASSLVEGAGGYTF. CDR3 nucleotides: TGTGCCAGCAGCTTAGTTGAGGGGGCAGGTGGCTACACCTTC.

The chain has TRBV6-1 and TRBJ2-7, with 11 bases aligning to TRBD1. V was pared by 6 bases and J by 3 bases, with 1 base of the junction left unmatched. Germline-derived CDR1 and CDR2 are MNHNS and SASEGT. This CDR3 spans 13 amino acids. The CDR3 region is CASRGTGGYEQYF. The DNA of the CDR3 is TGTGCCAGCAGAGGGACAGGGGGCTACGAGCAGTACTTC.

This clone was seen only a few times. The CDR3, as DNA: TGCGCCAGCAGCCGGGGGGACAGGGTGAACACTGAAGCTTTCTTT. Its translation is CASSRGDRVNTEAFF. This sequence joins TRBV5-1 and TRBJ1-1; 9 bases agree with TRBD1. J lost 0 bases, V lost 4 bases, and 4 bases had no gene match. In germline, CDR1 is SGHRS, CDR2 YFSETQ. The CDR3 contains 15 residues.

J is TRBJ2-2 and V is TRBV5-1, with D possibly TRBD1 on 6 matching bases. V was cut by 0 bases and J by 4 bases, with 10 bases left in between. The CDR3 has 15 amino acids. Germline lookup yields CDR1 SGHRS and CDR2 YFSETQ. The CDR3 is CASSLDVQGTGELFF. DNA of the CDR3: TGCGCCAGCAGCTTGGACGTACAGGGCACCGGGGAGCTGTTTTTT.

The gene calls are TRBV7-2 and TRBJ2-3, with D maybe TRBD2 (6 bases). Trimming took 4 bases from V and 0 from J, leaving 11 bases between them. The CDR3 is made up of 15 amino acids. Germline V lookup: CDR1 SGHTA, CDR2 FQGNSA. CDR3 nucleotides: TGTGCCAGCAGCTCCAGGAGCGGGAGCACAGATACGCAGTATTTT. It specifies CASSSRSGSTDTQYF.

V usage is TRBV11-3 and J usage is TRBJ1-1, with unresolved D. Germline CDR1 reads SGHNT; CDR2 reads YENEEA. V was cut by 5 bases and J by 5 bases, with 18 bases left in between. CDR3 size: 15 residues. Here the CDR3 reads CASSHPQVEITEAFF. The CDR3 DNA reads as TGTGCCAGCAGCCACCCGCAGGTCGAAATAACTGAAGCTTTCTTT. Full variable domain (rest looked up from reference TRBV11-3 and TRBJ1-1): EAGVVQSPRYKIIEKKQPVAFWCNPISGHNTLYWYLQNLGQGPELLIRYENEEAVDDSQLPKDRFSAERLKGVDSTLKIQPAELGDSAVYLCASSHPQVEITEAFFGQGTRLTVV.

The chain has TRBV4-1 and TRBJ1-2; TRBD1 matches at 9 bases. Germline CDR1 and CDR2: MGHRA and YSYEKL. The CDR3 extends over 14 amino acids. Unmatched junction bases numbered 4, after V lost 3 bases and J lost 5 bases. CDR3 bases: TGCGCCAGCAGCCAGGGACAGGGAATTTATGGCTACACCTTC. Amino acids: CASSQGQGIYGYTF.

The CDR3 region is CASSPSQGASYEQYF. CDR3 in DNA: TGCGCCAGCAGCCCTTCGCAGGGGGCCTCCTACGAGCAGTACTTC. The chain combines TRBV4-3 with TRBJ2-7, with 8 bases that match TRBD1. V shed 4 bases, J shed 0 bases, and the junction held 5 bases outside the gene matches. The CDR3 runs 15 residues. CDR1 is LGHNA, CDR2 YSLEER, per germline.

The CDR3 region is CASSFSGQGMGEAFF. In nucleotides, the CDR3 is TGTGCCAGCAGCTTTTCGGGACAGGGGATGGGTGAAGCTTTCTTT. The chain combines TRBV7-9 with TRBJ1-1, with TRBD1 matching over 10 bases. V shed 3 bases and J 7 bases; nucleotides not matched to a gene: 8. The CDR3 is 15 amino acids. CDR1 SEHNR and CDR2 FQNEAQ come from the germline V gene (reference sequence).

The chain joins TRBV27 to TRBJ2-1; D ambiguous. CDR1 and CDR2 (germline): MNHEY, SMNVEV (reference sequence). Between the trimmed V and J ends, which lost 5 bases and 5 bases, there was a span of 10 bases. The CDR3 extends over 13 amino acids. CDR3 region: CASSANSDNEQFF. CDR3 nucleotides: TGTGCCAGCAGTGCAAACAGTGACAATGAGCAGTTCTTC.

The CDR3 is CASSPYYERNEQFF. In DNA, the CDR3 is TGCGCCAGCAGCCCATACTATGAGAGGAATGAGCAGTTCTTC. The genes are TRBV5-1 and TRBJ2-1; no reliable D call. Per the germline V gene, CDR1 is SGHRS and CDR2 is YFSETQ. Trimming removed 4 bases at V and 7 bases at J, with 15 bases between. The CDR3 sequence is 14 residues long.

The chain carries TRBV30 and TRBJ1-6; 7 bases map to TRBD1. The V gene end was trimmed by 5 bases and the J gene end by 7 bases; junction bases not matched to a gene: 5. Germline V gene sequence: CDR1 GTSNPN, CDR2 SVGIG (reference sequence). The CDR3 runs to 13 residues. The CDR3 here is CAWQGEYNSPLHF. The DNA for the CDR3 is TGTGCCTGGCAGGGGGAGTACAATTCACCCCTCCACTTT.

The rearrangement uses TRBV9 and TRBJ2-3, with TRBD1 matching 7 bases. The CDR3 sequence is 15 residues long. The V segment lost 3 bases and the J segment 0 bases; nucleotides outside the gene matches: 4. CDR1 is SGDLS, CDR2 YYNGEE, per germline. In nucleotides, the CDR3 is TGTGCCAGCAGCGGATCGACAGGGAGCACAGATACGCAGTATTTT. Its protein is CASSGSTGSTDTQYF.

This chain joins TRBV5-1 and TRBJ2-1, with unresolved D. The CDR3 covers 13 residues. From germline, CDR1 is SGHRS and CDR2 YFSETQ. The V gene lost 0 bases and the J gene lost 3 bases, with 4 bases spanning the gap. CDR3 in amino acids: CASSLGSYNEQFF. CDR3 bases: TGCGCCAGCAGCTTGGGGAGCTACAATGAGCAGTTCTTC.

The V call is TRBV10-2, the J call TRBJ1-6; the D is unclear. This CDR3 is 14 amino acids long. The germline CDR1 and CDR2 sequences are WSHSY and SAAADI. V gave up 4 bases and J gave up 6 bases, with 10 bases separating them. CDR3 coding DNA: TGCGCCAGCAGTGTAGAGGCTTTTAATTCACCCCTCCACTTT. Its protein product is CASSVEAFNSPLHF.

The V gene is TRBV6-1, the J gene TRBJ2-5; no firm D call. The J call is doubtful: the DNA matches TRBJ2-7 better. CDR1 is MNHNS, CDR2 SASEGT, per germline. The CDR3 contains 10 residues. CDR3 protein: CASSVYEQYF. In nucleotides, the CDR3 is TGTGCCAGCAGTGTCTACGAGCAGTACTTC.

This chain joins TRBV18 and TRBJ2-1, with TRBD2 matching over 12 bases. The V segment lost 2 bases and the J segment 7 bases; nucleotides outside the gene matches: 9. The CDR3 spans 17 residues. Germline values: CDR1 KGHSH, CDR2 LQKENI. The CDR3 bases are TGTGCCAGCTCACCATGGACTAGCGGGACCTCAGGAAATGAGCAGTTCTTC. It yields the protein CASSPWTSGTSGNEQFF.

In this sample, this clone turned up a few times. The CDR3 region has the DNA TGTGCCAGCAGCTCGCCGGGACTAGCGAACACCGGGGAGCTGTTTTTT. Translated, it gives CASSSPGLANTGELFF. The V call is TRBV7-2, the J call TRBJ2-2; 8 bases align to TRBD2. Germline CDR1 SGHTA, CDR2 FQGNSA. Trimming removed 4 bases from V and 0 bases from J; junction bases left unmatched: 4. The CDR3 sequence is 16 residues long.

The gene calls are TRBV19 and TRBJ2-7; D not resolved. Germline V CDR1 and CDR2: LNHDA, SQIVND (reference sequence). The CDR3 has 13 amino acids. V dropped 5 bases and J dropped 3 bases, with 11 bases sitting between them. CDR3: CASSLAIDYEQYF. The CDR3 DNA reads as TGTGCCAGTAGTCTTGCTATCGACTACGAGCAGTACTTC.

The rearrangement joins TRBV11-3 to TRBJ1-4; no firm D call. This CDR3 is 14 amino acids long. From germline, CDR1 is SGHNT and CDR2 YENEEA. Between the trimmed V and J ends, which lost 1 base and 7 bases, there was a span of 10 bases. CDR3 nucleotide sequence: TGTGCCAGCAGCTTAGCAGGCCTGGGTGAAAAACTGTTTTTT. It is translated as CASSLAGLGEKLFF.

This chain uses TRBV18 with TRBJ1-5, with no clear D. This CDR3 is built from 14 residues. From germline, CDR1 is KGHSH and CDR2 LQKENI. V dropped 3 bases and J dropped 4 bases, with 10 bases sitting between them. CDR3 nucleotides: TGTGCCAGCTCACCCGGCGGGAATAATCAGCCCCAGCATTTT. Translation gives CASSPGGNNQPQHF. Full variable domain (remainder filled in from reference TRBV18 and TRBJ1-5): NAGVMQNPRHLVRRRGQEARLRCSPMKGHSHVYWYRQLPEEGLKFMVYLQKENIIDESGMPKERFSAEFPKEGPSILRIQQVVRGDSAAYFCASSPGGNNQPQHFGDGTRLSIL.

This chain uses TRBV4-1 with TRBJ2-5, with no clear D. The end of the DNA aligns better with TRBJ2-7, so the J call may be wrong. CDR3 size: 16 residues. Germline assignment: CDR1 MGHRA and CDR2 YSYEKL. In DNA form, the CDR3 reads TGCGCCAGCAGGGTATCCTCCGCGGCCACTTCCTACGAGCAGTACTTC. Protein: CASRVSSAATSYEQYF.

The genes are TRBV7-2 and TRBJ2-7; 8 bases agree with TRBD1. CDR1 is SGHTA and CDR2 is FQGNSA in the germline V gene. V lost 0 bases, J lost 2 bases, and 3 bases stayed unmatched. This CDR3 is built from 15 residues. CDR3 sequence: CASSLAPQGAYEQYF. DNA of the CDR3: TGTGCCAGCAGCTTAGCGCCACAGGGGGCCTACGAGCAGTACTTC. Based on the CDR3 plus reference TRBV7-2 and TRBJ2-7, the full variable domain is GAGVSQSPSNKVTEKGKDVELRCDPISGHTALYWYRQSLGQGLEFLIYFQGNSAPDKSGLPSDRFSAERTGGSVSTLTIQRTQQEDSAVYLCASSLAPQGAYEQYFGPGTRLTVT.

This chain links TRBV6-6 with TRBJ1-5; D perhaps matches TRBD1 (6 bases). Germline CDR1 and CDR2: MNHNY and SVGAGI (reference sequence). The CDR3 is made up of 13 amino acids. The ends were cut back, 7 bases at V and 6 bases at J, with 13 bases in the middle. The CDR3 nucleotides are TGTGCCAGCAACGACCGGGACACTCAGCCCCAGCATTTT. Translation gives CASNDRDTQPQHF.

This clone was observed a handful of times. The CDR3: CASSLQGATSTDTQYF. CDR3 DNA sequence: TGTGCCAGCTCACTGCAGGGGGCCACTAGCACAGATACGCAGTATTTT. This chain uses TRBV18 with TRBJ2-3; 8 bases fit TRBD1. Germline CDR1 is KGHSH and CDR2 is LQKENI. The CDR3 contains 16 residues. After removal of 4 bases from V and 0 bases from J, the junction contained 6 bases not matched to a gene.

This sequence joins TRBV15 and TRBJ2-7; possible D gene TRBD1, 6 bases. V lost 0 bases and J 4 bases, leaving 16 bases between the germline ends. Germline V CDR1 and CDR2: LNHNV, YYDKDF (reference sequence). CDR3 length equals 16 residues. The CDR3 bases are TGTGCCACCAGCAGAGACTTGACAGGCTCGGGTTACGAGCAGTACTTC. This encodes CATSRDLTGSGYEQYF.

Concerning this clone itself: The junction departs from germline at one end; a sequencing error may be responsible. The chain uses TRBV25-1 and TRBJ2-5; a weak D match, TRBD2 (7 bases). CDR3 length: 17 amino acids. The V gene's germline CDR1 is MGHDK and CDR2 SYGVNS. CDR3 coding DNA: TGTGCCAGCAGTGATACAGGGCCCGGGGGGCACCAAGGGACCCAGTACTTC. Protein product: CASSDTGPGGHQGTQYF.

DNA for the CDR3: TGCGCCAGCAGCTGGACTAGCGGGGGGGCAAAGGAGACCCAGTACTTC. This translates into CASSWTSGGAKETQYF. The chain is built from TRBV5-1 and TRBJ2-5; 15 positions match TRBD2. Germline loops: CDR1 SGHRS, CDR2 YFSETQ. This CDR3 comprises 16 residues. After removal of 3 bases from V and 5 bases from J, the junction contained 5 bases not matched to a gene.